Following are 29 T cell receptor beta chains from one sample sequenced in a study of Ad26.COV2.S vaccination and SARS-CoV-2 variants. The protocol was immunoSEQ multiplex PCR, while the TCRdb copy is restricted to in-frame clones and leaves out a portion. The sample records 300,000 to 350,000 clones, 80% to 90% being singletons. Treatment denoted: about 20 received Ad26.COV2.S at low or high dose, single or two shots; 5 received placebo; per-sample allocation not given. Day 63 following the first vaccine or placebo injection was when the samples were taken. The input for sequencing was peripheral blood, taken in a trial of Ad26.COV2.S vaccine versus placebo. The source of these receptors is a person aged 18-60 years who received the Ad26.COV2.S COVID-19 vaccine or a placebo.

The V gene is TRBV7-2, the J gene TRBJ2-2, with a tentative D call TRBD1 (6 bases). The CDR3 totals 16 residues. The V end was cut by 10 bases, the J end by 0 bases, with 18 bases between. Germline CDR1 SGHTA, CDR2 FQGNSA. The DNA of the CDR3 is TGTGCCACCCCGCGTAGGGACATAGCGAACACCGGGGAGCTGTTTTTT. This encodes CATPRRDIANTGELFF.

This rearrangement joins TRBV7-2 to TRBJ2-2, with D possibly TRBD1 on 6 matching bases. Trimming took 4 bases from V and 6 from J, leaving 15 bases between them. The CDR3 totals 15 residues. Per germline, CDR1 SGHTA and CDR2 FQGNSA. The chain's CDR3 is CASSSRAGVAGELFF. CDR3 in DNA: TGTGCCAGCAGCTCGCGGGCAGGGGTTGCCGGGGAGCTGTTTTTT.

The chain recombines TRBV6-5 with TRBJ2-7; D perhaps matches TRBD1 (5 bases). Trimming removed 7 bases at V and 1 base at J, with 11 bases between. This CDR3 comprises 13 residues. CDR1 MNHEY and CDR2 SVGAGI come from the germline V gene. The CDR3 spells CASNPTVSYEQYF. CDR3 in DNA: TGTGCCAGCAATCCGACAGTTTCCTACGAGCAGTACTTC.

The chain employs TRBV6-5 and TRBJ1-6; possible D gene TRBD1, 5 bases. V was trimmed by 4 bases and J by 8 bases, leaving 12 bases between them. Per germline, CDR1 MNHEY and CDR2 SVGAGI. The CDR3 extends over 14 amino acids. CDR3 in amino acids: CASSLGRLDSPLHF. CDR3 nucleotide sequence: TGTGCCAGCAGTTTGGGGCGGTTGGATTCACCCCTCCACTTT.

V usage is TRBV28 and J usage is TRBJ2-3; 8 bases are a match to TRBD1. J gave up 2 bases and V 6 bases, and 7 bases lay outside the gene matches. Germline CDR1 and CDR2: MDHEN and SYDVKM. This CDR3 spans 15 amino acids. The CDR3 sequence: CASRQQGDFTDTQYF. As DNA, the CDR3 is TGTGCCAGCAGACAACAGGGGGATTTCACAGATACGCAGTATTTT.

This clone was recorded only once. This sequence joins TRBV6-2 or TRBV6-3 and TRBJ1-5; weak D call: TRBD1 (5 bases). Germline V CDR1 and CDR2: MNHEY, SVGEGT. V was shortened by 4 bases and J by 6 bases, with 13 bases between the two germline ends. This CDR3 comprises 14 residues. The DNA of the CDR3 is TGTGCCAGCAGTTTGGGTCACGGGGGTCAGCCCCAGCATTTT. It specifies CASSLGHGGQPQHF.

The gene calls are TRBV10-2 and TRBJ2-1, with TRBD2 identical over 11 bases. In germline, CDR1 is WSHSY, CDR2 SAAADI. Losses at the gene ends were 10 bases for V and 0 bases for J; bases not matched to a gene: 5. The CDR3 has 15 residues. CDR3 loop: CATTSGGSSYNEQFF. In DNA form, the CDR3 reads TGCGCCACCACTAGCGGGGGCAGCTCCTACAATGAGCAGTTCTTC.

The chain joins TRBV7-2 to TRBJ1-1, with 9 positions matching TRBD1. CDR1 is SGHTA and CDR2 is FQGNSA in the germline V gene. This CDR3 region has 13 residues. V lost 5 bases and J lost 7; bases outside the gene matches: 5. CDR3 in DNA: TGTGCCAGCAGCGGACAGGGGAAGGTTGAAGCTTTCTTT. Translation: CASSGQGKVEAFF.

The chain links TRBV5-1 to TRBJ2-1; possible D gene TRBD2, 6 bases. Per the germline V gene, CDR1 is SGHRS and CDR2 is YFSETQ. The CDR3 is made up of 15 amino acids. V lost 4 bases to trimming and J lost 0 bases, with 11 bases between them. CDR3 in amino acids: CASSNTGSSYNEQFF. The DNA for the CDR3 is TGCGCCAGCAGCAACACCGGGAGCTCCTACAATGAGCAGTTCTTC.

V gene TRBV25-1 combines with J gene TRBJ2-7, with D maybe TRBD1 (6 bases). CDR3 length: 16 amino acids. V lost 3 bases, J lost 0 bases, and 15 bases lay in between. Germline CDR1 MGHDK, CDR2 SYGVNS. Written as DNA, the CDR3 is TGTGCCAGCAGTGAGGATCAGGGACACTACTCCTACGAGCAGTACTTC. Amino acid sequence: CASSEDQGHYSYEQYF.

CDR3 loop: CASSPNRRGAGLYEQYF. The DNA of the CDR3 is TGCGCCAGCAGCCCCAACCGACGAGGGGCCGGATTATACGAGCAGTACTTC. The rearrangement links TRBV4-3 to TRBJ2-7; D possibly uses TRBD1 or TRBD2 (5 bases each). Looked up from germline, CDR1 is LGHNA and CDR2 is YSLEER. V lost 4 bases to trimming and J lost 4 bases, with 23 bases between them. The CDR3 covers 17 residues.

The gene calls are TRBV18 and TRBJ2-3; D is undetermined. The CDR3 loop spans 15 amino acids. V gave up 1 base and J gave up 6 bases, with 14 bases separating them. CDR1 and CDR2 from the germline V gene are KGHSH and LQKENI. The CDR3 DNA reads as TGTGCCAGCTCACCACTAACTCAGGTCGGGGATACGCAGTATTTT. Encoded protein: CASSPLTQVGDTQYF.

The chain is built from TRBV7-9 and TRBJ2-1, with D perhaps being TRBD1 or TRBD2 (5 bases each). CDR3 length: 16 residues. Germline loops: CDR1 SEHNR, CDR2 FQNEAQ (reference sequence). Trimming cost V 0 bases and J 2 bases, with 11 bases left between them. The CDR3 nucleotides read TGTGCCAGCAGCTTAGCGCCCCAGGGAGCCTACAATGAGCAGTTCTTC. It specifies CASSLAPQGAYNEQFF.

This CDR3 is CASSQGSGWNTEAFF. The CDR3 DNA sequence: TGCGCCAGCAGCCAGGGATCAGGCTGGAACACTGAAGCTTTCTTT. This chain uses TRBV4-3 with TRBJ1-1; D ambiguous. CDR1 is LGHNA and CDR2 is YSLEER in the germline V gene. The CDR3 spans 15 residues. Trimming stripped 3 bases from V and 1 base from J, with 12 bases between.

This clone was counted between two and nine times. CDR3 bases: TGTGCCAGCAGTTACACGACTAGCGGCTCCGGGGAGCTGTTTTTT. As protein: CASSYTTSGSGELFF. This rearrangement joins TRBV6-2 or TRBV6-3 to TRBJ2-2; TRBD2 agrees at 9 bases. CDR3 size: 15 residues. J lost 6 bases, V lost 2 bases, and 4 bases had no gene match. CDR1 and CDR2 (germline): MNHEY, SVGEGT.

V usage is TRBV4-1 and J usage is TRBJ2-5; maybe TRBD2 (5 bases). The CDR3 has 15 residues. V was cut by 0 bases and J by 5 bases, with 13 bases left in between. Germline CDR1 and CDR2: MGHRA and YSYEKL. For the CDR3, the DNA is TGCGCCAGCAGCCAAGATTTTGGCGGGCTGGAGACCCAGTACTTC. It specifies CASSQDFGGLETQYF.

The chain is built from TRBV6-4 and TRBJ2-3; D gene unclear. Germline lookup yields CDR1 MRHNA and CDR2 SNTAGT. V was clipped by 4 bases and J by 2 bases, with 7 bases between them. The CDR3 loop spans 13 amino acids. This chain's CDR3 is CASSVGTTDTQYF. For the CDR3, the DNA is TGTGCCAGCAGTGTTGGAACCACAGATACGCAGTATTTT.

The chain couples TRBV7-2 to TRBJ1-4; 8 bases line up with TRBD1. J gave up 7 bases and V 6 bases, and 7 bases lay outside the gene matches. CDR1 is SGHTA and CDR2 is FQGNSA in the germline V gene. The CDR3 has 14 amino acids. CDR3 amino acids: CASSGQGDFEKLFF. The CDR3 DNA reads TGTGCCAGCAGTGGACAGGGAGATTTTGAAAAACTGTTTTTT. The variable domain in full, completed from reference TRBV7-2 and TRBJ1-4, reads GAGVSQSPSNKVTEKGKDVELRCDPISGHTALYWYRQSLGQGLEFLIYFQGNSAPDKSGLPSDRFSAERTGGSVSTLTIQRTQQEDSAVYLCASSGQGDFEKLFFGSGTQLSVL.

The chain recombines TRBV6-6 with TRBJ2-3, with D possibly matching TRBD1 (6 bases). The CDR3 runs 14 residues. From germline, CDR1 is MNHNY and CDR2 SVGAGI (reference sequence). V was pared by 6 bases and J by 0 bases, with 10 bases between. The CDR3 sequence is CASSWDTSTDTQYF. The CDR3 bases are TGTGCCAGCAGCTGGGACACAAGCACAGATACGCAGTATTTT.

The chain recombines TRBV2 with TRBJ2-1; 7 bases agree with TRBD2. CDR3 length: 15 residues. The V gene's germline CDR1 is SNHLY and CDR2 FYNNEI. V gave up 6 bases and J gave up 1 base; unmatched junction bases: 6. The CDR3 nucleotides are TGTGCCAGCAGAGGTACTAGCGTGTCCTACAATGAGCAGTTCTTC. This translates into CASRGTSVSYNEQFF.

This clone was found once. The chain links TRBV19 to TRBJ1-2, with TRBD1 as a possible D gene (6 bases). With 3 bases removed from V and 6 bases from J, the gap between germline ends came to 17 bases. The CDR3 runs 15 residues. CDR1 and CDR2 (germline): LNHDA, SQIVND (reference sequence). The CDR3 region is CASSMGALFWDGYTF. CDR3 sequence (DNA): TGTGCCAGTAGTATGGGGGCCTTGTTCTGGGATGGCTACACCTTC.

The rearrangement links TRBV4-1 to TRBJ2-5, with TRBD1 matching 8 bases. After removal of 1 base from V and 5 bases from J, the junction contained 6 bases not matched to a gene. Germline CDR1 MGHRA, CDR2 YSYEKL. CDR3 size: 15 residues. The CDR3 sequence: CASSQAGQGFETQYF. The DNA of the CDR3 is TGCGCCAGCAGCCAAGCCGGACAGGGTTTTGAGACCCAGTACTTC.

V gene TRBV2 combines with J gene TRBJ2-7; maybe TRBD1 (6 bases). V was clipped by 8 bases and J by 8 bases, with 22 bases between them. The germline V gene encodes CDR1 SNHLY and CDR2 FYNNEI. This CDR3 region has 14 residues. Here the CDR3 DNA reads TGTGCCAGCGGTAGACAGGCCGCCCCTCTAAAGCAGTACTTC. Translating it yields CASGRQAAPLKQYF. Filled out from reference TRBV2 and TRBJ2-7, the complete variable domain reads EPEVTQTPSHQVTQMGQEVILRCVPISNHLYFYWYRQILGQKVEFLVSFYNNEISEKSEIFDDQFSVERPDGSNFTLKIRSTKLEDSAMYFCASGRQAAPLKQYFGPGTRLTVT.

V gene TRBV5-1 combines with J gene TRBJ2-7; unclear D gene. Germline lookup yields CDR1 SGHRS and CDR2 YFSETQ. The V end was cut by 4 bases, the J end by 1 base, with 9 bases between. The CDR3 contains 13 residues. The CDR3: CASSPAASYEQYF. CDR3 DNA: TGCGCCAGCAGCCCGGCCGCGTCCTACGAGCAGTACTTC.

J is TRBJ2-7 and V is TRBV7-8, with TRBD2 as a possible D gene (5 bases). The CDR3 extends over 15 amino acids. CDR1 and CDR2 (germline): SGHVS, FQNEAQ. Trimming left V 5 bases short and J 6 bases short, with 20 bases between. The CDR3 DNA reads as TGTGCCAGCAGCCCGACCCCCGGGTACAGCGGCGAGCAGTACTTC. Translation gives CASSPTPGYSGEQYF.

V gene TRBV6-4 combines with J gene TRBJ1-2; TRBD1 is a possible D gene (5 bases). CDR3 length: 14 amino acids. Between the trimmed V and J ends, which lost 4 bases and 5 bases, there was a span of 14 bases. CDR1 MRHNA and CDR2 SNTAGT come from the germline V gene. This CDR3 reads CASSAVAGTYGYTF. CDR3 coding DNA: TGTGCCAGCAGTGCAGTCGCAGGGACGTATGGCTACACCTTC.

The chain recombines TRBV6-4 with TRBJ2-1; D is perhaps TRBD2 (5 bases). Per germline, CDR1 MRHNA and CDR2 SNTAGT. V was shortened by 6 bases and J by 10 bases, with 13 bases between the two germline ends. The CDR3 consists of 12 residues. The CDR3 spells CASRGETREQFF. The CDR3 DNA follows: TGTGCCAGCAGGGGAGAAACGAGAGAGCAGTTCTTC.

This chain connects TRBV28 to TRBJ2-5; the match to TRBD1 covers 8 bases. The CDR3 sequence is 15 residues long. In germline, CDR1 is MDHEN, CDR2 SYDVKM. V lost 6 bases and J lost 4; bases outside the gene matches: 10. CDR3 coding DNA: TGTGCCAGCAGAACCACCCAAACAGGGGGAGAGACCCAGTACTTC. This sequence encodes CASRTTQTGGETQYF.

This clone was counted a single time. The chain joins TRBV5-1 to TRBJ2-2; 10 positions agree with TRBD1. CDR1 is SGHRS, CDR2 YFSETQ, per germline. This CDR3 has 14 amino acids. Trimming cost V 4 bases and J 7 bases; bases outside gene matches: 4. CDR3 in DNA: TGCGCCAGCAGCCCCGGGACAGGGGACGGGGAGCTGTTTTTT. This translates into CASSPGTGDGELFF.